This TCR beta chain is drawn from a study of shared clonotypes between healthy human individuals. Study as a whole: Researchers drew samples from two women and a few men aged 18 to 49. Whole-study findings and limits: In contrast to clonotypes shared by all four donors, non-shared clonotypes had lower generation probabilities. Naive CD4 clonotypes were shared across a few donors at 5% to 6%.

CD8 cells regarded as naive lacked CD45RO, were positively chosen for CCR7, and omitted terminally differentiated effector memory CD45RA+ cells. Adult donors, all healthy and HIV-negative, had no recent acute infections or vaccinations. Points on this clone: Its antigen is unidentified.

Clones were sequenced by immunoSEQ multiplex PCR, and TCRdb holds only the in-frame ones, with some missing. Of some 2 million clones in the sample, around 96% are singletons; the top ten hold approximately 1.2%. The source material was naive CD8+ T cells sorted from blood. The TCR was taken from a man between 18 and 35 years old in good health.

Here the CDR3 DNA reads TGTGCCAGCAGCGTAGTTCCCGAGGGGAGTGGAGAGACCCAGTACTTC. Translation gives CASSVVPEGSGETQYF. The chain uses TRBV9 and TRBJ2-5, with D perhaps being TRBD1 or TRBD2 (5 bases each). The V end was cut by 0 bases, the J end by 4 bases, with 16 bases between. The CDR3 runs to 16 residues. Germline V lookup: CDR1 SGDLS, CDR2 YYNGEE.